Each of the 26 T cell receptor beta chains below was sequenced from the same sample in a study of brain T cells in children with intractable seizures. Some clones are missing from TCRdb's copy, which holds only in-frame ones; the method was immunoSEQ multiplex PCR. The data show some 64,000 clones, with more than 95% seen just once and 0.35% to 0.4% held by the top ten. Here the sequenced sample was peripheral blood, taken at surgery. The receptors were sampled from a boy less than two years old with focal cortical dysplasia and intractable seizures.

This chain uses TRBV9 with TRBJ2-6, with D perhaps assigned TRBD1 or TRBD2 (5 bases each). Germline CDR1 SGDLS, CDR2 YYNGEE. The CDR3 runs to 17 residues. Trimming shortened V by 4 bases and J by 4 bases, and 18 bases separated the two germline ends. CDR3 nucleotides: TGTGCCAGCAGCCCAATATCGAGGGGTGCAGGGGCCAACGTCCTGACTTTC. Translation gives CASSPISRGAGANVLTF.

The genes are TRBV4-1 and TRBJ1-4; TRBD1 might be the D (5 bases). CDR1 is MGHRA, CDR2 YSYEKL, per germline. The CDR3 loop spans 16 amino acids. Deletions cut 4 bases from V and 3 bases from J, with 15 bases between. The CDR3 bases are TGCGCCAGCAGCCCTGGGACGGACACTTCTAATGAAAAACTGTTTTTT. It is translated as CASSPGTDTSNEKLFF.

V usage is TRBV19 and J usage is TRBJ1-5, with D possibly matching TRBD1 (5 bases). The CDR3 length is 14 residues. V shed 1 base and J shed 5 bases, with 9 bases lying between them. Looked up from germline, CDR1 is LNHDA and CDR2 is SQIVND (reference sequence). The CDR3: CASSIGTNHQPQHF. The CDR3 DNA is TGTGCCAGTAGTATAGGGACAAACCATCAGCCCCAGCATTTT.

The chain uses TRBV19 and TRBJ2-3; 7 bases map to TRBD2. J lost 2 bases, V lost 0 bases, and 5 bases had no gene match. CDR1 LNHDA and CDR2 SQIVND come from the germline V gene (reference sequence). This CDR3 has 16 residues. CDR3 sequence reads: CASSIDGGGITDTQYF. The CDR3 nucleotides are TGTGCCAGTAGTATAGATGGCGGGGGTATCACAGATACGCAGTATTTT. Full variable domain (remainder filled in from reference TRBV19 and TRBJ2-3): DGGITQSPKYLFRKEGQNVTLSCEQNLNHDAMYWYRQDPGQGLRLIYYSQIVNDFQKGDIAEGYSVSREKKESFPLTVTSAQKNPTAFYLCASSIDGGGITDTQYFGPGTRLTVL.

V is TRBV6-6 and J is TRBJ1-1; D is possibly TRBD1 (5 bases). The CDR3 runs 14 residues. Trimming took off 0 bases at V and 2 bases at J, with 7 bases between the two ends. Germline lookup yields CDR1 MNHNY and CDR2 SVGAGI (reference sequence). CDR3 bases: TGTGCCAGCAGTTACTCTAGGGGTAACACTGAAGCTTTCTTT. Translated: CASSYSRGNTEAFF.

The genes are TRBV7-9 and TRBJ1-2, with 7 bases that match TRBD1. V dropped 0 bases and J dropped 4; count of bases not matched to a gene: 2. The V gene's germline CDR1 is SEHNR and CDR2 FQNEAQ (reference sequence). The CDR3 is made up of 14 amino acids. CDR3 DNA: TGTGCCAGCAGCTTAGCACGGGACAGCTATGGCTACACCTTC. The encoded protein is CASSLARDSYGYTF.

The V call is TRBV10-3, the J call TRBJ2-7; D is unclear. The germline V and J ends were trimmed by 5 bases and 4 bases, with 15 bases remaining between them. Germline values: CDR1 ENHRY, CDR2 SYGVKD. The CDR3 has 14 residues. In nucleotides, the CDR3 is TGTGCCATCAGTATCCAGGACGGAATTTACGAGCAGTACTTC. It encodes CAISIQDGIYEQYF.

The chain recombines TRBV1 with TRBJ1-6; the table names TRBD1, a call not compared with the DNA. TRBV1 represents a pseudogene. This CDR3 spans 18 amino acids. CDR3 DNA sequence: TGCACCAGCAGCCAGTCCCATTCAGGGGCCACCTTTAATTCACCCCTCCACTTT. As protein: CTSSQSHSGATFNSPLHF.

The chain has TRBV2 and TRBJ2-1, with D perhaps matching TRBD1 or TRBD2 (6 bases each). Germline CDR1 and CDR2: SNHLY and FYNNEI. The CDR3 has 11 residues. CDR3 in DNA: TGTGGTCGGGGGCGCGGCAATGAGCAGTTCTTC. It codes for CGRGRGNEQFF.

This clone was seen only once. The V gene is TRBV6-2 or TRBV6-3, the J gene TRBJ2-1; the D gene is possibly TRBD2 (5 bases). This CDR3 region has 12 residues. Germline CDR1 is MNHEY and CDR2 is SVGEGT. Trimming removed 2 bases at V and 10 bases at J, with 9 bases between. The CDR3 protein is CASSYPSHEQFF. The CDR3 nucleotides read TGTGCCAGCAGTTACCCTAGCCACGAGCAGTTCTTC.

The chain uses TRBV4-2 and TRBJ2-6; D gene unclear. The V and J ends lost 3 bases and 4 bases respectively, with 10 bases between them. CDR1 and CDR2 (germline): LGHNA, YNFKEQ. The CDR3 loop spans 15 amino acids. The CDR3 here is CASSHSSAGANVLTF. The CDR3 DNA follows: TGTGCCAGCAGCCACTCGTCGGCAGGGGCCAACGTCCTGACTTTC.

The chain joins TRBV6-5 to TRBJ2-3, with 7 bases that match TRBD1. The CDR3 consists of 15 residues. CDR1 MNHEY and CDR2 SVGAGI come from the germline V gene. Trimming removed 6 bases from V and 0 bases from J; junction bases left unmatched: 6. This CDR3 is CASRGTVSSTDTQYF. For the CDR3, the DNA is TGTGCCAGCAGGGGGACAGTCTCTAGCACAGATACGCAGTATTTT.

The rearrangement links TRBV19 to TRBJ1-1; 7 bases are shared with TRBD1. V gave up 2 bases and J gave up 0 bases; unmatched junction bases: 12. CDR1 and CDR2 from the germline V gene are LNHDA and SQIVND (reference sequence). The CDR3 extends over 18 amino acids. CDR3 sequence (DNA): TGTGCCAGTAGTATATGGACAGGTGACCTCCAAATGAACACTGAAGCTTTCTTT. Translating gives CASSIWTGDLQMNTEAFF.

The CDR3 bases are TGTGCCAGCAGCCAAATCTCTGGGGCCAACGTCCTGACTTTC. Protein product: CASSQISGANVLTF. The V call is TRBV3-1 (or the pseudogene TRBV3-2), the J call TRBJ2-6; no definite D call. There are 14 residues in the CDR3. V dropped 2 bases and J dropped 0 bases, with 2 bases sitting between them. Germline V lookup: CDR1 LGHDT, CDR2 YNNKEL (reference sequence).

This chain uses TRBV19 with TRBJ2-7; D is possibly TRBD1 (6 bases). V was trimmed by 3 bases and J by 4 bases, leaving 16 bases between them. The CDR3 loop spans 15 amino acids. From germline, CDR1 is LNHDA and CDR2 SQIVND (reference sequence). The CDR3 DNA reads as TGTGCCAGTAGTATCATTCCGGGACAAGCATACGAGCAGTACTTC. Translating gives CASSIIPGQAYEQYF.

This clone was detected once. The chain uses TRBV27 and TRBJ1-1; D not resolved. V lost 6 bases to trimming and J lost 4 bases, with 18 bases between them. CDR1 and CDR2 (germline): MNHEY, SMNVEV (reference sequence). The CDR3 runs to 15 residues. The CDR3 nucleotides read TGTGCCAGCAGACCTAGGTGGGGTGTCGTCACTGAAGCTTTCTTT. Translated: CASRPRWGVVTEAFF.

This clone occurred once. The V and J genes are TRBV25-1 and TRBJ2-3, with 7 bases that match TRBD1. This CDR3 region has 15 residues. CDR1 MGHDK and CDR2 SYGVNS come from the germline V gene. V lost 1 base, J lost 2 bases, and 3 bases stayed unmatched. The CDR3: CASSELDRDTDTQYF. The DNA for the CDR3 is TGTGCCAGCAGTGAATTAGACAGGGACACAGATACGCAGTATTTT.

This chain joins TRBV10-3 and TRBJ2-1, with 12 nucleotides matching TRBD2. CDR1 ENHRY and CDR2 SYGVKD come from the germline V gene. There are 20 residues in the CDR3. The ends lost 0 bases at V and 7 bases at J; junction bases unmatched: 16. The CDR3 loop is CAISESSGLAGPPGENEQFF. DNA for the CDR3: TGTGCCATCAGTGAGTCAAGTGGACTAGCGGGACCCCCGGGGGAAAATGAGCAGTTCTTC.

V usage is TRBV6-5 and J usage is TRBJ1-2; maybe TRBD1 (5 bases). Trimming removed 5 bases from V and 0 bases from J, with 10 bases in between. CDR3 length: 14 amino acids. Germline values: CDR1 MNHEY, CDR2 SVGAGI. The DNA of the CDR3 is TGTGCCAGCAGTCGGGACGCTTCTAACTATGGCTACACCTTC. Protein: CASSRDASNYGYTF.

The rearrangement uses TRBV21-1 and TRBJ2-7; TRBD2, as called in the table, went unchecked against the DNA. TRBV21-1 is assigned pseudogene status. CDR3 length equals 10 residues. The CDR3 DNA sequence: TGTGCCAGCAGCTTTCCGGAGCAGTACTTC. Translation gives CASSFPEQYF.

The J gene is TRBJ1-5, the V gene TRBV27; D may be TRBD1 (5 bases). The CDR3 spans 15 residues. V was cut by 3 bases and J by 0 bases, with 9 bases left in between. Germline V gene data show CDR1 as MNHEY and CDR2 as SMNVEV (reference sequence). The CDR3 region is CASSFQGSSNQPQHF. Written as DNA, the CDR3 is TGTGCCAGCAGTTTCCAGGGATCTAGCAATCAGCCCCAGCATTTT.

The chain recombines TRBV10-1 with TRBJ2-4, with a weak D call TRBD2 (6 bases). Germline CDR1 reads WNHNN; CDR2 reads SYGVQD (reference sequence). This CDR3 spans 14 amino acids. The V end lost 8 bases, the J end lost 0 bases, and 11 bases lay between the germline ends. CDR3 protein: CASRTGLAKNIQYF. The CDR3 bases are TGCGCCAGCCGGACGGGACTAGCCAAAAACATTCAGTACTTC.

The chain is built from TRBV4-2 and TRBJ2-5; D tentatively reads TRBD1 or TRBD2 (5 bases each). V was cut by 6 bases and J by 1 base, with 12 bases left in between. The V gene's germline CDR1 is LGHNA and CDR2 YNFKEQ. The CDR3 sequence is 14 residues long. CDR3 nucleotides: TGTGCCAGCAGTCATGGGACCCTCCAAGAGACCCAGTACTTC. Its protein is CASSHGTLQETQYF.

As DNA, the CDR3 is TGTGCCAGCAGCTCAATTAAACCGGAGTCCGATACCGGGGAGCTGTTTTTT. It codes for CASSSIKPESDTGELFF. The genes are TRBV11-2 and TRBJ2-2, with no clear D. Germline V CDR1 and CDR2: SGHAT, FQNNGV. This CDR3 comprises 17 residues. Deletions cut 4 bases from V and 5 bases from J, with 20 bases between.

The rearrangement links TRBV6-5 to TRBJ1-1; no firm D call. V lost 6 bases and J 2 bases, leaving 13 bases between the germline ends. Germline CDR1 reads MNHEY; CDR2 reads SVGAGI. CDR3 size: 14 residues. DNA for the CDR3: TGTGCCAGCAGCCCCCTGGGTCCAAACACTGAAGCTTTCTTT. This encodes CASSPLGPNTEAFF.

The chain links TRBV7-2 to TRBJ1-1; weak D call: TRBD1 (5 bases). Germline V gene lookup returns CDR1 SGHTA and CDR2 FQGNSA. The CDR3 is 13 amino acids. The V end lost 3 bases, the J end lost 6 bases, and 11 bases lay between the germline ends. CDR3 region: CASSLTRGPEAFF. The CDR3 coding sequence is TGTGCCAGCAGCTTGACCCGGGGACCTGAAGCTTTCTTT.